These 26 T cell receptor beta chains share one sample of origin, sequenced in a study of CD8 T cells in Susac syndrome (dated by TCRdb to the late 2010s). Library preparation was by the immunoSEQ multiplex PCR assay. RNA was extracted with the RNeasy kit and 0.5 to 1 ug was reverse transcribed using random hexamers. The public reads were reprocessed in TCRdb via fastp at Q25 and MiXCR, keeping in-frame beta chains. All rows with the same CDR3 protein become a single entry with the most common DNA and genes. In this sample the table shows about 130,000 distinct CDR3 sequences, around nine tenths of which occur a single time. The top ten hold around 0.22% of the sample. Input material: CD8+ T cells from PBMCs. These receptors were collected from a human donor with multiple sclerosis.

The chain joins TRBV6-6 to TRBJ2-7; 7 nucleotides match TRBD1. CDR3 length: 13 amino acids. The germline CDR1 and CDR2 sequences are MNHNY and SVGAGI (reference sequence). V was clipped by 7 bases and J by 4 bases; unmatched bases: 7. The CDR3 DNA reads as TGTGCCAGCATTGGGACAGCTATTTACGAGCAGTACTTC. This sequence encodes CASIGTAIYEQYF.

This clonotype was picked up a small number of times. The chain links TRBV9 to TRBJ2-7; a weak D match, TRBD1 (6 bases). Germline CDR1 reads SGDLS; CDR2 reads YYNGEE. The CDR3 is 13 residues long. Trimming removed 2 bases from V and 3 bases from J, with 9 bases in between. The CDR3 nucleotides are TGTGCCAGCAGCGTCGGACAGAGCTACGAGCAGTACTTC. Its translation: CASSVGQSYEQYF.

The chain carries TRBV5-6 and TRBJ2-1; 8 bases are a match to TRBD1. CDR3 length: 12 amino acids. Germline CDR1 is SGHDT and CDR2 is YYEEEE. V lost 4 bases to trimming and J lost 9 bases; unmatched junction nucleotides: 3. The CDR3 sequence: CASSPTGVEQFF. The DNA of the CDR3 is TGTGCCAGCAGCCCGACAGGGGTTGAGCAGTTCTTC.

J is TRBJ2-1 and V is TRBV27, with D unresolved. The V gene's germline CDR1 is MNHEY and CDR2 SMNVEV (reference sequence). The CDR3 contains 17 residues. The ends were cut back, 5 bases at V and 4 bases at J, with 21 bases in the middle. CDR3 nucleotide sequence: TGTGCCAGCAGTCTATTCCCGGCTATCGGAATGTACAATGAGCAGTTCTTC. This codes for CASSLFPAIGMYNEQFF.

This chain joins TRBV30 and TRBJ2-3; D is unresolved. Trimming removed 2 bases from V and 2 bases from J, with 11 bases in between. This CDR3 contains 14 residues. From germline, CDR1 is GTSNPN and CDR2 SVGIG (reference sequence). The chain's CDR3 is CAWSWKNPTDTQYF. CDR3 nucleotide sequence: TGTGCCTGGAGTTGGAAGAACCCCACAGATACGCAGTATTTT.

A note on this clonotype: A read error may account for a junction end that differs from germline. This chain connects TRBV28 to TRBJ2-5, with D perhaps TRBD1 (5 bases). Germline CDR1 reads MDHEN; CDR2 reads SYDVKM. The CDR3 extends over 13 amino acids. Written as DNA, the CDR3 is TGTGCCAGCAGTTTCCAGGGTGAAGAGGCCCAGTACTTC. Translation: CASSFQGEEAQYF. Combining the CDR3 with reference TRBV28 and TRBJ2-5 gives the whole variable domain DVKVTQSSRYLVKRTGEKVFLECVQDMDHENMFWYRQDPGLGLRLIYFSYDVKMKEKGDIPEGYSVSREKKERFSLILESASTNQTSMYLCASSFQGEEAQYFGPGTRLLVL.

This chain uses TRBV19 with TRBJ2-1, with 7 nucleotides matching TRBD1. The CDR3 consists of 15 residues. With 4 bases clipped from V and 0 bases from J, the junction kept 3 bases outside the gene matches. Per the germline V gene, CDR1 is LNHDA and CDR2 is SQIVND (reference sequence). CDR3 sequence reads: CASSTGGSSYNEQFF. CDR3 DNA: TGTGCCAGTAGTACAGGGGGAAGCTCCTACAATGAGCAGTTCTTC.

The V and J genes are TRBV30 and TRBJ2-4; 8 bases are a match to TRBD2. This CDR3 is 12 amino acids long. The J segment lost 8 bases and the V segment lost 3 bases, leaving 3 bases of the junction unmatched. The germline V gene encodes CDR1 GTSNPN and CDR2 SVGIG (reference sequence). DNA of the CDR3: TGTGCCTGGAGCGGGGGGGATGACATTCAGTACTTC. Translated, it gives CAWSGGDDIQYF.

The chain employs TRBV14 and TRBJ2-7, with D perhaps TRBD2 (5 bases). The V gene lost 4 bases and the J gene lost 7 bases, with 11 bases spanning the gap. CDR3 size: 12 residues. Germline V CDR1 and CDR2: SGHDN, FVKESK. The DNA of the CDR3 is TGTGCCAGCAGCCCCGGGGTATGGGAGCAGTACTTC. Amino acid sequence: CASSPGVWEQYF.

The chain combines TRBV19 with TRBJ2-2, with D uncertain. Germline V gene data show CDR1 as LNHDA and CDR2 as SQIVND (reference sequence). The germline V and J ends were trimmed by 1 base and 3 bases, with 3 bases remaining between them. The CDR3 length is 13 residues. DNA for the CDR3: TGTGCCAGTAGTATAGGACACACCGGGGAGCTGTTTTTT. Amino acids: CASSIGHTGELFF. The variable domain in full, with the rest retrieved from reference TRBV19 and TRBJ2-2, is DGGITQSPKYLFRKEGQNVTLSCEQNLNHDAMYWYRQDPGQGLRLIYYSQIVNDFQKGDIAEGYSVSREKKESFPLTVTSAQKNPTAFYLCASSIGHTGELFFGEGSRLTVL.

CDR3 loop: CASSRGSNGYTF. In nucleotides, the CDR3 is TGCGCCAGCAGCCGGGGGAGCAATGGCTACACCTTC. This chain joins TRBV4-1 and TRBJ1-2; TRBD1 is a possible D gene (5 bases). V was trimmed by 4 bases and J by 6 bases, leaving 9 bases between them. Germline V gives CDR1 MGHRA, CDR2 YSYEKL. The CDR3 extends over 12 amino acids.

V is TRBV30 and J is TRBJ1-2; D call uncertain. The CDR3 has 16 amino acids. V was pared by 1 base and J by 3 bases, with 18 bases between. Germline V gives CDR1 GTSNPN, CDR2 SVGIG (reference sequence). The CDR3 is CAWSASAEWGYYGYTF. The CDR3 DNA follows: TGTGCCTGGAGTGCATCGGCCGAGTGGGGATACTATGGCTACACCTTC.

This chain links TRBV7-2 with TRBJ2-7; D uncertain. The CDR3 is made up of 13 amino acids. Trimming shortened V by 2 bases and J by 3 bases, and 8 bases separated the two germline ends. CDR1 and CDR2 from the germline V gene are SGHTA and FQGNSA. CDR3 sequence reads: CASSLTDFYEQYF. In DNA, the CDR3 is TGTGCCAGCAGCTTAACGGATTTCTACGAGCAGTACTTC.

The chain carries TRBV30 and TRBJ2-7; 7 nucleotides align to TRBD1. Trimming cost V 6 bases and J 3 bases; bases outside gene matches: 11. The CDR3 length is 14 residues. CDR1 is GTSNPN and CDR2 is SVGIG in the germline V gene (reference sequence). The CDR3 nucleotides read TGTGCCTGTATCATCCGGGACAGCCTCTACGAGCAGTACTTC. Protein sequence: CACIIRDSLYEQYF.

The chain joins TRBV19 to TRBJ2-7; no definite D call. The CDR3 is 16 amino acids. Germline assignment: CDR1 LNHDA and CDR2 SQIVND (reference sequence). V dropped 5 bases and J dropped 1 base, with 18 bases sitting between them. For the CDR3, the DNA is TGTGCCAGTAGTTCGCCACACTCCGGGCCATCCTACGAGCAGTACTTC. Translating gives CASSSPHSGPSYEQYF.

The V and J genes are TRBV3-1 and TRBJ2-3; D might be TRBD2 (5 bases). Looked up from germline, CDR1 is LGHDT and CDR2 is YNNKEL (reference sequence). V dropped 3 bases and J dropped 0 bases, with 13 bases sitting between them. CDR3 size: 16 residues. This CDR3 reads CASSQTSGTSTDTQYF. Here the CDR3 DNA reads TGTGCCAGCAGCCAGACGAGCGGTACTAGCACAGATACGCAGTATTTT.

The chain links TRBV20-1 to TRBJ1-2; the match to TRBD1 covers 7 bases. Germline V gene sequence: CDR1 DFQATT, CDR2 SNEGSKA (reference sequence). The V gene end was trimmed by 2 bases and the J gene end by 1 base; junction bases not matched to a gene: 13. The CDR3 consists of 17 residues. This chain's CDR3 is CSARFPSRGDFNYGYTF. The DNA for the CDR3 is TGCAGTGCTAGATTCCCTTCCAGGGGGGATTTTAACTATGGCTACACCTTC.

The chain is built from TRBV28 and TRBJ1-1; 7 bases match TRBD1. Germline V gene sequence: CDR1 MDHEN, CDR2 SYDVKM. V was clipped by 2 bases and J by 6 bases; unmatched bases: 6. This CDR3 spans 14 amino acids. CDR3: CASSLIRGVAEAFF. The CDR3 DNA reads as TGTGCCAGCAGTTTAATCAGGGGGGTGGCTGAAGCTTTCTTT.

J is TRBJ2-7 and V is TRBV24-1; 7 nucleotides line up with TRBD1. Germline V gene lookup returns CDR1 KGHDR and CDR2 SFDVKD. The CDR3 loop spans 14 amino acids. Germline trimming cut 4 bases from V and 0 bases from J; bases unmatched to any gene: 2. CDR3 sequence: CATSETGSSYEQYF. In DNA form, the CDR3 reads TGTGCCACCAGTGAGACAGGGAGCTCCTACGAGCAGTACTTC.

The rearrangement joins TRBV4-1 to TRBJ1-5; D call uncertain. Deletions cut 4 bases from V and 3 bases from J, with 13 bases between. The CDR3 has 15 residues. Germline loops: CDR1 MGHRA, CDR2 YSYEKL. This CDR3 is CASSLSLGNNQPQHF. CDR3 coding DNA: TGCGCCAGCAGCCTCTCTCTCGGGAACAATCAGCCCCAGCATTTT.

The chain couples TRBV14 to TRBJ2-7; D gene uncertain. This CDR3 spans 13 amino acids. Germline V gene sequence: CDR1 SGHDN, CDR2 FVKESK. V was cut by 2 bases and J by 4 bases, with 9 bases left in between. The CDR3 protein is CASSQLSVYEQYF. DNA of the CDR3: TGTGCCAGCAGCCAACTCTCGGTTTACGAGCAGTACTTC.

This chain joins TRBV27 and TRBJ2-3; D is possibly TRBD2 (6 bases). The germline V gene has CDR1 MNHEY and CDR2 SMNVEV (reference sequence). The length of the CDR3 is 14 residues. V was shortened by 5 bases and J by 7 bases, with 16 bases between the two germline ends. The CDR3 spells CASSPPGAGHTQYF. The CDR3 DNA reads TGTGCCAGCAGTCCCCCCGGCGCGGGACATACGCAGTATTTT.

The J gene is TRBJ2-1, the V gene TRBV15, with 10 bases fitting TRBD2. V shed 0 bases, J shed 8 bases, and the junction held 7 bases outside the gene matches. The CDR3 has 16 residues. Germline CDR1 is LNHNV and CDR2 is YYDKDF (reference sequence). CDR3 bases: TGTGCCACCAGCAGAGAATCAGCGGGAGGGCCCCATGAGCAGTTCTTC. Its protein product is CATSRESAGGPHEQFF.

V and J are TRBV14 and TRBJ2-3; D is undetermined. The CDR3 is 12 residues long. Germline V gene data show CDR1 as SGHDN and CDR2 as FVKESK. Trimming left V 5 bases short and J 2 bases short, with 5 bases between. The CDR3 loop is CASSFLTDTQYF. CDR3 coding DNA: TGTGCCAGCAGCTTCCTCACAGATACGCAGTATTTT.

The CDR3 sequence: CASSQEMFSYEQYF. The CDR3 DNA reads as TGCGCCAGCAGCCAAGAGATGTTCTCCTACGAGCAGTACTTC. This chain joins TRBV4-1 and TRBJ2-7, with unresolved D. The germline CDR1 and CDR2 sequences are MGHRA and YSYEKL. V dropped 0 bases and J dropped 0 bases, with 6 bases sitting between them. This CDR3 is built from 14 residues.

This clonotype was found once. At one of its ends the junction is not consistent with the germline gene, which may arise from a read error. CDR3 residues: CASSQDTGIGELSF. The DNA of the CDR3 is TGCGCCAGCAGCCAAGATACCGGCATCGGGGAGCTGTCTTTT. J is TRBJ2-2 and V is TRBV4-1, with D possibly being TRBD2 (5 bases). This CDR3 region has 14 residues. Germline V lookup: CDR1 MGHRA, CDR2 YSYEKL.